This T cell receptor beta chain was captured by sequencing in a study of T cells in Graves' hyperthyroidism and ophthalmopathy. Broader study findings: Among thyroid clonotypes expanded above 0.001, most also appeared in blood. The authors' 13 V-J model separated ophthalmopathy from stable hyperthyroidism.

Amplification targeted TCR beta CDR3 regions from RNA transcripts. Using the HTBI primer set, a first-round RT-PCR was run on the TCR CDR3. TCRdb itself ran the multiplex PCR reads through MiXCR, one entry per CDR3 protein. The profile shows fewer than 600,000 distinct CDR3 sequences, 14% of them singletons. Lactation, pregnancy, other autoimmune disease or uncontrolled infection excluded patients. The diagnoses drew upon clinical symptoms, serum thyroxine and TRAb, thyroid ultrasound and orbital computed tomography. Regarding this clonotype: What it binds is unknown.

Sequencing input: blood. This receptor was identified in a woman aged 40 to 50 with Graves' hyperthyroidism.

CDR3 region: CASSLGGHFGADTQYF. DNA for the CDR3: TGTGCCAGCAGCTTAGGGGGCCACTTTGGGGCAGATACGCAGTATTTT. The chain combines TRBV11-3 with TRBJ2-3; possible D gene TRBD1, 5 bases. Trimming removed 1 base from V and 4 bases from J, with 15 bases in between. Germline V gene data show CDR1 as SGHNT and CDR2 as YENEEA. CDR3 length equals 16 residues.